This T cell receptor beta chain emerged from a study of cytomegalovirus exposure and HLA in healthy donors. From germline, CDR1 is LNHDA and CDR2 SQIVND (reference sequence). V dropped 5 bases and J dropped 2 bases, with 10 bases sitting between them. This CDR3 spans 14 amino acids. General study results and limits: Near-uniform donor sequencing depth was presumed by presence/absence analyses.

This PCR relied on a set of 60 Vbeta primers and 13 Jbeta primers. Some clones are missing from TCRdb's copy, which holds only in-frame ones; the method was immunoSEQ multiplex PCR. This table holds some 250,000 clones, about 80% found once. In the case of this clone: Its antigen is not known.

Source material: PBMCs. The TCR originated in a woman aged 40 to 55 in good health and CMV-seropositive. The V and J genes are TRBV19 and TRBJ1-5; D unclear. The CDR3: CASSSGEGNQPQHF. The CDR3 bases are TGTGCCAGTAGTTCCGGAGAGGGCAATCAGCCCCAGCATTTT. Based on the CDR3 plus reference TRBV19 and TRBJ1-5, the full variable domain is DGGITQSPKYLFRKEGQNVTLSCEQNLNHDAMYWYRQDPGQGLRLIYYSQIVNDFQKGDIAEGYSVSREKKESFPLTVTSAQKNPTAFYLCASSSGEGNQPQHFGDGTRLSIL.